This paragraph reports one T cell receptor beta chain. Its target is not known. This sample was included in a study of T-cell memory formation after mild COVID-19. About the study: For the most part, TCR clusters were specific to one donor. Study results and caveats: The second-wave clones peaking on day 37 were not confirmed as SARS-CoV-2-specific.

Constant-segment primers served in 5'RACE that generated TCR alpha and TCR beta cDNA libraries bearing sample barcodes and UMIs. A single record per CDR3 protein comes from TCRdb applying MiXCR to the 5' RACE reads. The sample records roughly 560,000 distinct CDR3 sequences, about a fifth being singletons. Germline V gives CDR1 LGHDT, CDR2 YNNKEL (reference sequence). V shed 3 bases and J shed 2 bases, with 10 bases lying between them. The CDR3 is 14 amino acids. Sequencing input: PBMCs or a T cell subset sorted from them (not recorded which). This sequence originates from an adult woman who had mild COVID-19 (a few samples of this study predate the infection). Cell type and time point are not known. The genes are TRBV3-1 and TRBJ2-5, with D hard to call. CDR3 region: CASSHLGLQETQYF. CDR3 nucleotide sequence: TGTGCCAGCAGCCATCTAGGGCTACAAGAGACCCAGTACTTC.